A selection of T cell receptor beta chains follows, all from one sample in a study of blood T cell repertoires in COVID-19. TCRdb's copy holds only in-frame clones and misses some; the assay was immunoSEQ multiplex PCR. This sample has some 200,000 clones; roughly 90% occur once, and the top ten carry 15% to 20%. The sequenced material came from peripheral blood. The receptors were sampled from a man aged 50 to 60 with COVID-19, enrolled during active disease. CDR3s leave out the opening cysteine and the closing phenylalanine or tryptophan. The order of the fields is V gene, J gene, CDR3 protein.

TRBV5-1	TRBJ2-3	ASRQTGGGLTDTQY
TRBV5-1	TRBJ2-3	ASSPGGLATDTQY
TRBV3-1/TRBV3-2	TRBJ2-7	ASSLWSGNREQY
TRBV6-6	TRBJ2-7	ASSRAGTSTVEQY
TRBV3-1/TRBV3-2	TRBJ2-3	ASSQVAVGRGPTTDTQY
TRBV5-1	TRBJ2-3	ASSLGQAGADTQY
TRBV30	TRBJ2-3	AWTGGSTDTQY
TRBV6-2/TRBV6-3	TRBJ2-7	ASSYLGAFYEQY
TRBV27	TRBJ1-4	ASSARTATNEKLF
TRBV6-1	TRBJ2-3	ASSEAADYTDTQY
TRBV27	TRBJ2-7	ASRRTSGSVRYEQY
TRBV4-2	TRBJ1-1	ASSPGVGFRAF
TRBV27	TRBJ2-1	ASSLWTGGLNEQF
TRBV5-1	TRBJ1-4	ASSPLPGQGTTNEKLF
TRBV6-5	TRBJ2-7	ASSTGLASYEQY
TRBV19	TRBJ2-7	ASSQGLSSYEQY